This T cell receptor (beta chain) stems from a study of blood T cell repertoires in COVID-19. Study-level information: The samples span acute and convalescent COVID-19 from the United States, Italy and Spain. The analysed material was cDNA or gDNA that came from T cells, B-cell-depleted T cells, or PBMCs.

V gave up 2 bases and J gave up 0 bases, with 11 bases separating them. Germline assignment: CDR1 MNHEY and CDR2 SMNVEV (reference sequence). The CDR3 runs 17 residues. Authors' methods: Using reference gene primer amplification, nucleated cell counts were estimated. TCRdb keeps only in-frame clones here, not all; method: immunoSEQ multiplex PCR. D and trimming were read from the DNA, whereas the V and J calls and clone size are those reported in that table. This sample has under 250,000 clones, with approximately 84% found just once. Sample: peripheral blood. This chain connects TRBV27 to TRBJ2-6, with TRBD1 as a possible D gene (6 bases). This receptor was obtained from a man aged 50-60 years who had recovered from COVID-19. DNA for the CDR3: TGTGCCAGCAGTTTACCGGGACACCCCTCTGGGGCCAACGTCCTGACTTTC. Translated, it gives CASSLPGHPSGANVLTF.